This T cell receptor beta chain was retrieved from a study of cytomegalovirus exposure and HLA in healthy donors. Both 60 Vbeta primers and 13 Jbeta primers went into the PCR. Per the study methods: There were around 78 million unique TCR beta chains by a later count, and around 10 million of them were shared. This table comes from immunoSEQ multiplex PCR, and its TCRdb copy is limited to in-frame clones, with some not included. That table supplies the V and J calls and clone size; D and trimming were determined from the DNA. This table holds about 51,000 clones. Broader study findings: An analysis done earlier found most TCR beta V segments productive about 87% or about 30% of the time.

On this clone itself: The antigen remains undetermined.

Germline-derived CDR1 and CDR2 are MDHEN and SYDVKM. The CDR3 totals 16 residues. V was clipped by 6 bases and J by 5 bases, with 22 bases between them. Nominally healthy donors were sampled, though unrecorded immune exposures were likely. The chain uses TRBV28 and TRBJ1-2, with D possibly TRBD1 on 5 matching bases. The receptor's source is a man aged 35 to 55 in good health and CMV-seropositive. Sequencing was performed on PBMCs. Written as DNA, the CDR3 is TGTGCCAGCAGCCCCTGGAGGACGGCGGGGGGGTATGGCTACACCTTC. Its translation: CASSPWRTAGGYGYTF.